This T cell receptor (beta chain) originates from a study of T cell therapy after organ transplantation. Study overall: A median of 1.92 x 10^8 CMV-specific T cells was infused in 2 to 6 doses. The study, taken as a whole, reports: In nonresponders, reduced coverage from low CD8+ yield may limit detected expansions. CD8 clonality fold change after therapy inversely tracked pretherapy clonality.

V was clipped by 6 bases and J by 7 bases; unmatched bases: 7. Germline V lookup: CDR1 MRHNA, CDR2 SNTAGT. This CDR3 has 14 residues. The table came from immunoSEQ multiplex PCR; TCRdb's copy has only in-frame clones and leaves some out. The sample yields about 1,200 clones, more than 60% seen once. Time point in this sample: 20-29 weeks after completion of therapy. A remark on this clone: Its antigen is unknown.

The TCR sequence derives from a human patient who had received a solid organ transplant and had CMV disease. The graft donor may be the source of some T cells. V is TRBV6-4 and J is TRBJ1-2; 11 bases agree with TRBD1. The starting material was CD8+ T cells from blood, obtained after autologous CMV-specific T cell therapy. The CDR3 DNA follows: TGTGCCAGCAGCGTGGACAGGGGGCGAGGTGGCTACACCTTC. Its protein is CASSVDRGRGGYTF.